This T cell receptor (beta chain) appears in the sequencing data of a study of T-cell reconstitution after alpha-beta-depleted transplantation in children. As to this clonotype: Its cognate antigen is unknown.

Overall study findings and caveats: Surviving recipient T cells and thymic progenitors underlay high day-60 TCRbeta diversity in some patients. A year post-transplant, T-cell counts and diversity derived mostly from newly produced T cells. Roughly two months post-transplant, alpha-beta T cells reportedly originated from several hundred graft clones that had expanded.

Construction of the TCRbeta library involved unique molecular identifiers. TCRdb redid the calling of the PCR reads with MiXCR, one entry per CDR3 protein. The repertoire holds about 78,000 distinct CDR3 sequences, with 11% to 15% as singletons. The TCR was taken from a male patient under 10 years old who had a stem cell transplant for acute lymphoblastic leukemia, so the T cells may come from the graft donor. The source material was PBMCs, mostly from graft donor cells, sampled 180 days after TCRalphabeta/CD19-depleted stem cell transplant.

The CDR3 coding sequence is TGTGCCAGCATGGAATTCTCCTACGAGCAGTACTTC. It translates to CASMEFSYEQYF. The V call is TRBV6-2 or TRBV6-3, the J call TRBJ2-7; unclear D gene. This CDR3 is built from 12 residues. The V gene's germline CDR1 is MNHEY and CDR2 SVGEGT. V was clipped by 7 bases and J by 0 bases, with 7 bases between them.